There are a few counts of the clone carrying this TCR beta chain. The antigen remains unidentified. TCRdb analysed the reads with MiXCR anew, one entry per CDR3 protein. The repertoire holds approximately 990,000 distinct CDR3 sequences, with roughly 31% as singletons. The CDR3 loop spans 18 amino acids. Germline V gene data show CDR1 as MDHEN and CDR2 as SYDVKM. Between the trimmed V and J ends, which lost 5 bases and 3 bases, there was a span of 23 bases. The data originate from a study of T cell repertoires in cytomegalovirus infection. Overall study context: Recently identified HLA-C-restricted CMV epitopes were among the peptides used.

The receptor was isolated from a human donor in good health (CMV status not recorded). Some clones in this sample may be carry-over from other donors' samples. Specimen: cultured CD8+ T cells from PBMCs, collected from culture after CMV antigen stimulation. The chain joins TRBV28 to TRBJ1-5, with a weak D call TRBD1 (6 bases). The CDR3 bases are TGTGCCAGCAGTCCACAGGGAACAGGGAGGCTCTTCAATCAGCCCCAGCATTTT. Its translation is CASSPQGTGRLFNQPQHF.